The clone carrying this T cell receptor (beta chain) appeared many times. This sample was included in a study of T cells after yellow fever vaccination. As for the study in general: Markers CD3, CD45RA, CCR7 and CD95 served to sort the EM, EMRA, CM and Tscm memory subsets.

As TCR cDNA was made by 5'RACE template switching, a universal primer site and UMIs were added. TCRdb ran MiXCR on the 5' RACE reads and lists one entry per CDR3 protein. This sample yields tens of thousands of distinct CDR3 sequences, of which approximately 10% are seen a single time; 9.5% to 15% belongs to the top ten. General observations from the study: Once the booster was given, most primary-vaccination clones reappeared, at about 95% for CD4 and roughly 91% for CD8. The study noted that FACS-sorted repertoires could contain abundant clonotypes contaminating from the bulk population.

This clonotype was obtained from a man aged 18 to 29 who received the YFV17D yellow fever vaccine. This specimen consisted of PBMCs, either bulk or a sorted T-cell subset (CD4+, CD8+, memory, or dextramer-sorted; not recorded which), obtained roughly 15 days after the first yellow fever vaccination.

In nucleotides, the CDR3 is TGTGCCAGCATAAACAGGGGGCTTGGCCACAAGACCCAGTACTTC. It specifies CASINRGLGHKTQYF. V and J are TRBV28 and TRBJ2-5, with 9 bases fitting TRBD1. Germline lookup yields CDR1 MDHEN and CDR2 SYDVKM. The CDR3 is 15 residues long. The V and J ends lost 7 bases and 6 bases, in that order; junction bases with no gene match: 12.